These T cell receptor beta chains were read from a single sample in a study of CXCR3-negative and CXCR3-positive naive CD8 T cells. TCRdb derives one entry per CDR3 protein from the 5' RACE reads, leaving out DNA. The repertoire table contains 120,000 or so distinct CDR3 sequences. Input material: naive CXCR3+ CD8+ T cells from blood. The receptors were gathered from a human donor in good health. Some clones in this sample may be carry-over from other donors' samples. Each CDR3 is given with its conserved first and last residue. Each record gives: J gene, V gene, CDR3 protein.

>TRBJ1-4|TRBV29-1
CSVQGNEKLFF
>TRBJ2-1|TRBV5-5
CASSTVPGQGRNEQFF
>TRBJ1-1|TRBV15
CATSRDRGDMNTEAFF
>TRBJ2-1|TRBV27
CASSLAGGSSYNEQFF
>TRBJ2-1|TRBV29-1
CSVPPHTAPEGNEQFF
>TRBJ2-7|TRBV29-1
CSVEVPGVEGYSYEQYF
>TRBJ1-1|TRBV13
CASSPDRSVTEAFF
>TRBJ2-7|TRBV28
CASSQDRAPHYEQYF
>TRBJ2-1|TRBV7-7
CASSLAPSEASYNEQFF
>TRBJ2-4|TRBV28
CASSFPGVRAKNIQYF
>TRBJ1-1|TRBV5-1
CASSLGQGKNTEAFF
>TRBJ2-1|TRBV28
CASSLVLTGSYNEQFF
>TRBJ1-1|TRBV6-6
CASTANTEAFF
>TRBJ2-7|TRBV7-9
CASSFREVGQGGTSSYEQYF
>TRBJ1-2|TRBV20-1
CSAKGLLDYGYTF
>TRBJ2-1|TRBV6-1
CASSALAGGYNEQFF
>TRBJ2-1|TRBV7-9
CASSLAPYNEQFF
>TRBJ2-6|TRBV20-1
CSARVVGANVLTF
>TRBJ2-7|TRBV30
CAWSHGTVYEQYF
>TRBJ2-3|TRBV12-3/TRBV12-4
CASRSPSTDTQYF